This T cell receptor beta chain was captured by sequencing in a study of cytotoxic CD8 clonotypes in ibrutinib-treated CLL. Study background: Across the patients, about a dozen were relapsed/refractory, about 15 treatment-naive and roughly 17 IGHV unmutated. Samples showed on average roughly 260,000 productive templates and over 80,000 productive rearrangements.

With respect to this clone: Its antigen is unidentified.

Findings and caveats of the study: Progressing patients had sampling times that differed from those of sustained-remission patients. Public clonotypes showed up rarely, and on treatment they shrank or held steady.

Assay used: immunoSEQ multiplex PCR; TCRdb lists only in-frame clones, some missing. The table has roughly 250,000 clones, around 70% seen once. Sequencing used PBMCs, obtained after 24 months of ibrutinib treatment. The source of this sequence is a human donor with chronic lymphocytic leukemia.

This CDR3 is CSVELGDIQYF. In nucleotides, the CDR3 is TGCAGCGTTGAGCTCGGGGACATTCAGTACTTC. V usage is TRBV29-1 and J usage is TRBJ2-4, with D possibly matching TRBD2 (5 bases). The CDR3 extends over 11 amino acids. Looked up from germline, CDR1 is SQVTM and CDR2 is ANQGSEA. V lost 3 bases to trimming and J lost 8 bases, with 8 bases between them.